This is a list of T cell receptor beta chains from one sample in a study of shared clonotypes between healthy human individuals. The repertoire was sequenced with immunoSEQ multiplex PCR; TCRdb's copy has only in-frame clones and lacks some. Of roughly 640,000 clones in the sample, under 80% were seen once. Sequenced material: memory CD4+ T cells sorted from blood. These receptors were collected from a woman in her twenties or thirties in good health. Both conserved end residues are part of each CDR3. Each record gives: J gene, D gene, clone size, V gene, CDR3 protein, CDR3 DNA. D genes are given only for firm matches. Clone size is not always given. Where it is, it says once, few, many or a class for expanded clones.

>TRBJ2-1|TRBD2|.|TRBV19
CASSGSSGRSGEQFF
TGTGCCAGTAGCGGTTCTAGCGGGAGATCTGGTGAGCAGTTCTTC
>TRBJ1-4|.|.|TRBV19
CASSMTVSEKLFF
TGTGCCAGTAGTATGACAGTCTCTGAAAAACTGTTTTTT
>TRBJ2-1|TRBD2|few|TRBV9
CASSEGASGIFREQFF
TGTGCCAGCAGCGAGGGGGCTAGCGGGATCTTTCGTGAGCAGTTCTTC
>TRBJ2-5|.|few|TRBV7-9
CASSLGTGTQETQYF
TGTGCCAGCAGCTTAGGCACAGGGACTCAAGAGACCCAGTACTTC
>TRBJ2-1|TRBD2|.|TRBV28
CASSPSSGRTNEQFF
TGTGCCAGCAGTCCCTCTAGCGGGAGAACAAATGAGCAGTTCTTC
>TRBJ2-3|.|once|TRBV7-3
CASSSGLMTDTQYF
TGTGCCAGCAGCTCTGGACTGATGACAGATACGCAGTATTTT
>TRBJ2-3|.|.|TRBV2
CASSVDVTDTQYF
TGTGCCAGCAGTGTCGACGTAACAGATACGCAGTATTTT
>TRBJ1-1|.|.|TRBV7-8
CASSRDEGTEAFF
TGTGCCAGCAGCCGCGACGAGGGCACTGAAGCTTTCTTT
>TRBJ1-1|.|.|TRBV7-9
CASSLGGGRDTEAFF
TGTGCCAGCAGCTTAGGTGGGGGGAGGGACACTGAAGCTTTCTTT
>TRBJ1-4|.|.|TRBV18
CASSQASTGTHEKLFF
TGTGCCAGCTCGCAGGCCTCCACAGGGACCCATGAAAAACTGTTTTTT
>TRBJ2-7|.|.|TRBV21-1
CASSKEGRGSHYTPTSYEQYF
TGTGCCAGCAGCAAAGAGGGGAGGGGGTCCCACTATACCCCTACCTCCTACGAGCAGTACTTC
>TRBJ1-5|.|.|TRBV9
CASSVEGPRGLWDQPQHF
TGTGCCAGCAGCGTAGAAGGCCCCAGGGGATTGTGGGATCAGCCCCAGCATTTT
>TRBJ2-7|TRBD2|once|TRBV19
CASSPGLAGGWKYEQYF
TGTGCCAGTAGTCCCGGACTAGCGGGAGGTTGGAAGTACGAGCAGTACTTC
>TRBJ1-2|.|.|TRBV6-1
CASSEAILAGNYGYTF
TGTGCCAGCAGTGAAGCCATCCTGGCAGGCAACTATGGCTACACCTTC
>TRBJ1-3|.|many|TRBV18
CASSPVDIRSGNTIYF
TGTGCCAGCTCACCAGTGGACATCCGCTCTGGAAACACCATATATTTT
>TRBJ2-1|TRBD1|few|TRBV5-1
CASSLGDRDYNEQFF
TGCGCCAGCAGCCTCGGGGACAGGGACTACAATGAGCAGTTCTTC
>TRBJ2-3|TRBD2|.|TRBV10-3
CAISERLAVTTSTDTQYF
TGTGCCATCAGTGAACGACTAGCGGTGACAACTAGCACAGATACGCAGTATTTT
>TRBJ2-5|TRBD1|.|TRBV6-5
CASSYGTAQETQYF
TGTGCCAGCAGTTACGGGACAGCCCAAGAGACCCAGTACTTC
>TRBJ2-3|.|.|TRBV5-1
CASSLERGTGKTGQYF
TGCGCCAGCAGCTTGGAGCGCGGGACGGGGAAGACGGGGCAGTATTTT
>TRBJ2-5|.|.|TRBV30
CAWGTLTGETQYF
TGTGCCTGGGGGACCCTAACTGGGGAGACCCAGTACTTC
>TRBJ2-6|.|.|TRBV6-1
CASSETWGPGANVLTF
TGTGCCAGCAGTGAAACGTGGGGACCTGGGGCCAACGTCCTGACTTTC
>TRBJ1-1|.|.|TRBV7-9
CASSSQQGTLSTEAFF
TGTGCCAGCAGCTCCCAACAGGGTACTTTGAGCACTGAAGCTTTCTTT
>TRBJ1-2|.|few|TRBV2
CASSERGANYGYTF
TGTGCCAGCAGTGAAAGGGGGGCTAACTATGGCTACACCTTC
>TRBJ1-1|.|few|TRBV19
CASSEGVTEAFF
TGTGCCAGTAGTGAGGGGGTCACTGAAGCTTTCTTT
>TRBJ1-4|.|.|TRBV23-1
CAKGRWGSREKLFF
TGCGCCAAGGGGCGATGGGGTTCGCGAGAAAAACTGTTTTTT
>TRBJ2-7|TRBD1|.|TRBV15
CATSREPTRTGSYEQYF
TGTGCCACCAGCAGAGAACCCACGCGGACAGGCTCCTACGAGCAGTACTTC
>TRBJ2-5|TRBD2|.|TRBV2
CASSDRRSGKLWETQYF
TGTGCCAGCAGTGATAGGCGTAGCGGGAAATTGTGGGAGACCCAGTACTTC
>TRBJ1-2|.|.|TRBV23-1
CASGLGGADGYTF
TGCGCCAGCGGCCTTGGGGGCGCTGATGGCTACACCTTC
>TRBJ2-5|TRBD1|.|TRBV28
CASSGYRGLGQETQYF
TGTGCCAGCAGTGGCTACAGGGGGCTGGGGCAAGAGACCCAGTACTTC
>TRBJ1-2|.|.|TRBV7-8
CASSLGGRAYGYTF
TGTGCCAGCAGCTTAGGGGGGCGCGCCTATGGCTACACCTTC
>TRBJ2-5|TRBD2|.|TRBV2
CASRVGTSVQETQYF
TGTGCCAGCAGGGTCGGGACTAGCGTTCAAGAGACCCAGTACTTC
>TRBJ1-2|.|once|TRBV5-1
CASSSPGKYGYTF
TGCGCCAGCAGCTCCCCAGGGAAATATGGCTACACCTTC
>TRBJ2-7|.|many|TRBV30
CAWSVQGFGTYEQYF
TGTGCCTGGAGTGTTCAAGGGTTCGGGACCTACGAGCAGTACTTC
>TRBJ1-5|TRBD1|.|TRBV6-1
CATLTGINQPQHF
TGTGCCACCCTGACAGGGATCAATCAGCCCCAGCATTTT
>TRBJ1-3|.|.|TRBV7-9
CASSLVVSGNTIYF
TGTGCCAGCAGCTTAGTTGTCTCTGGAAACACCATATATTTT
>TRBJ1-5|TRBD1|.|TRBV2
CASSGDRLNQPQHF
TGTGCCAGCAGTGGGGACAGACTAAATCAGCCCCAGCATTTT
>TRBJ2-2|TRBD2|few|TRBV29-1
CSVPRLAGGSGELFF
TGCAGCGTTCCTAGACTAGCGGGAGGCTCCGGGGAGCTGTTTTTT
>TRBJ1-2|.|.|TRBV5-1
CASSFQGQNYGYTF
TGCGCCAGCAGCTTCCAGGGTCAGAACTATGGCTACACCTTC
>TRBJ1-2|.|.|TRBV19
CASSTGPLTYGYTF
TGTGCCAGTAGTACCGGACCGCTTACCTATGGCTACACCTTC
>TRBJ2-3|TRBD2|.|TRBV7-7
CASSNVPGLAGADTQYF
TGTGCCAGCAGCAATGTTCCGGGACTAGCGGGAGCAGATACGCAGTATTTT
>TRBJ1-2|.|once|TRBV5-4
CASSLDGEGLRGYTF
TGTGCCAGCAGCCTCGACGGGGAGGGACTTCGGGGCTACACCTTC
>TRBJ2-2|TRBD1|.|TRBV6-1
CASSPGQGATGELFF
TGTGCCAGCAGTCCGGGACAGGGGGCCACCGGGGAGCTGTTTTTT
>TRBJ2-7|TRBD2|.|TRBV6-6
CASSYSAVGRVNEQYF
TGTGCCAGCAGTTACTCCGCTGTAGGGAGGGTTAACGAGCAGTACTTC
>TRBJ1-1|.|many|TRBV5-6
CASSLTWDTEAFF
TGTGCCAGCAGCTTAACATGGGACACTGAAGCTTTCTTT
>TRBJ1-1|.|.|TRBV7-3
CASSSSGGGNTEAFF
TGTGCCAGCAGCTCTAGTGGCGGCGGGAACACTGAAGCTTTCTTT